This TCR beta chain was recorded in a study of shared clonotypes between healthy human individuals. The germline CDR1 and CDR2 sequences are LNHDA and SQIVND (reference sequence). This CDR3 has 13 residues. V lost 3 bases, J lost 7 bases, and 10 bases lay in between. Replicate PCRs for sorted subsets used 200 ng DNA; this equaled 25,000 to 35,000 T cell genomes. The repertoire was sequenced with immunoSEQ multiplex PCR; TCRdb's copy has only in-frame clones and lacks some. This sample has over 1.4 million clones; approximately 97% occur once, and the top ten carry more than 0.9%. Sequencing input: naive CD4+ T cells sorted from blood. Subset described: CD45RA+ positively selected. This chain joins TRBV19 and TRBJ1-5; D gene ambiguous. The receptor was isolated from a man aged 25-45 years in good health. CDR3: CASSIRTRQPQHF. The CDR3 nucleotides are TGTGCCAGTAGTATCAGGACCAGGCAGCCCCAGCATTTT.